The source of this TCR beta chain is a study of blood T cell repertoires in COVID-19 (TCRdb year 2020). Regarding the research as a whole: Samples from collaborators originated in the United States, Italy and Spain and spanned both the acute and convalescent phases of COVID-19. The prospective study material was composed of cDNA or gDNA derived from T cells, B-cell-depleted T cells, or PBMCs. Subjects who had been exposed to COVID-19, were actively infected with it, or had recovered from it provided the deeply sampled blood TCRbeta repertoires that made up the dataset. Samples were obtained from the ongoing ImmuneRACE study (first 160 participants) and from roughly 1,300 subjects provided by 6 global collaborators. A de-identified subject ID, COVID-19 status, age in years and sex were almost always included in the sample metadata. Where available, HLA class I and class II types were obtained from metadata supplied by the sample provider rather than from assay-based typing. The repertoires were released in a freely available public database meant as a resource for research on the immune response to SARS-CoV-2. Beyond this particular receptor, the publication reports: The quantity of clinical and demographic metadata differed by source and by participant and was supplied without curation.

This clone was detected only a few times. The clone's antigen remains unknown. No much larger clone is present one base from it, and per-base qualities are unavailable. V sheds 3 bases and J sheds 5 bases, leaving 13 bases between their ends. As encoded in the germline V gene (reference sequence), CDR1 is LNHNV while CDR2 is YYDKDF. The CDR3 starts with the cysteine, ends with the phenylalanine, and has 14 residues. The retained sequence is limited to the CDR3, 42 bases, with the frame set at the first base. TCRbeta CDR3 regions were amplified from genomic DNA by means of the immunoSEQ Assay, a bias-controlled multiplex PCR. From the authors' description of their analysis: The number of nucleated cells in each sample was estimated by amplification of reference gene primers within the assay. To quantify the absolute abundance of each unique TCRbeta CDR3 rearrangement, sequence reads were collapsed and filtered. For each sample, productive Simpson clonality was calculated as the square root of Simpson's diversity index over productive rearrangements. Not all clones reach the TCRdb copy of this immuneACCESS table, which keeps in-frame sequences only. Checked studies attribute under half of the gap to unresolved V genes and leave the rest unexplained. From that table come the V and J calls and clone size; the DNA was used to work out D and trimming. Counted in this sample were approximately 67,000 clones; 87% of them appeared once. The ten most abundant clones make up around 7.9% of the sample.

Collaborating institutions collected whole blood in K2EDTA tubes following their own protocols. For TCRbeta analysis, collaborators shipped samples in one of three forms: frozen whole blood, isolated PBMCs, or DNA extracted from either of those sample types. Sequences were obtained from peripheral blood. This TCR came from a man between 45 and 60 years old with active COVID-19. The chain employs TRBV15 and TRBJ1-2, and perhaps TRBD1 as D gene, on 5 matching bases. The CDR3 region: CATSSLTESYGYTF. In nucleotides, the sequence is TGTGCCACCAGCAGCTTGACAGAATCTTATGGCTACACCTTC.